This T cell receptor (beta chain) came from a study of blood T cells in healthy people across ages. This clonotype was detected only a few times. CDR3 length equals 15 residues. Trimming at V came to 5 bases and at J to 7 bases, leaving 12 bases not matched to a gene. Those donating, healthy Caucasian individuals from Russia, were aged roughly 6 to 100. Using a J-beta primer mix together with a sample-barcoded 5' primer, a second PCR was run for roughly 6 to 11 cycles. In TCRdb, the 5' RACE reads were re-called with MiXCR into one record per CDR3 protein. Seen here are 650,000 to 800,000 distinct CDR3 sequences, over 40% observed once, and the top ten hold 13%.

The TCR was taken from an elderly woman in good health. What was sequenced was blood. The chain has TRBV12-3 or TRBV12-4 and TRBJ2-7; the match to TRBD1 covers 9 bases. CDR3 in amino acids: CASSRYRDRVGEQYF. CDR3 sequence (DNA): TGTGCCAGCAGTCGCTACCGGGACAGGGTGGGTGAGCAGTACTTC.